One sample yielded the 15 T cell receptor beta chains listed below, sequenced in a study of regulatory T cells in long-lasting Graves disease. As to time point: persistent/refractory GD, antithyroid drugs over 5 years with positive TRAb. PBMC RNA served as the TCR library source. Combining iRepertoire HTBI primers with Arm-PCR of CDR3 regions, the authors built TCR beta libraries. TCRdb ran MiXCR on the multiplex PCR reads and lists one entry per CDR3 protein. Among around 450,000 distinct CDR3 sequences listed, 20% to 25% were seen once. This sample comprised peripheral blood mononuclear cells (PBMCs), obtained when the disease was refractory, from a patient treated with antithyroid drugs. These receptors all stem from a female donor with Graves disease.

This clonotype has ten or more counts. This chain connects TRBV27 to TRBJ2-7; D unresolved. V lost 4 bases, J lost 0 bases, and 13 bases lay in between. This CDR3 contains 15 residues. The germline V gene encodes CDR1 MNHEY and CDR2 SMNVEV (reference sequence). CDR3: CASSSTYVSSYEQYF. The CDR3 DNA reads as TGTGCCAGCAGTTCCACGTACGTTAGCTCCTACGAGCAGTACTTC.

This clonotype was seen ten or more times. A read error may account for a junction end that differs from germline. The chain couples TRBV28 to TRBJ2-5; 7 positions agree with TRBD1. The CDR3 extends over 14 amino acids. Germline V gives CDR1 MDHEN, CDR2 SYDVKM. In DNA, the CDR3 is TGTGCCAGCAGTCTATGGGACAGTCAAGAGACCCAGTACTTC. Protein product: CASSLWDSQETQYF.

Only a few counts were recorded for this clonotype. The J gene is TRBJ2-7, the V gene TRBV30; 11 bases agree with TRBD2. The J segment lost 3 bases and the V segment lost 3 bases, leaving 4 bases of the junction unmatched. This CDR3 spans 14 amino acids. Germline loops: CDR1 GTSNPN, CDR2 SVGIG (reference sequence). The CDR3 nucleotides are TGTGCCTGGAGAGGGACTAGCGGTAGCTACGAGCAGTACTTC. This encodes CAWRGTSGSYEQYF.

The chain carries TRBV7-8 and TRBJ2-7, with 10 nucleotides matching TRBD1. Trimming took 1 base from V and 3 from J; bases not matched to a gene: 3. CDR1 is SGHVS and CDR2 is FQNEAQ in the germline V gene. CDR3 length equals 15 residues. Here the CDR3 reads CASSLEGQGIYEQYF. CDR3 bases: TGTGCCAGCAGCTTAGAGGGACAGGGGATCTACGAGCAGTACTTC.

This clonotype has more than one count but fewer than ten. V gene TRBV20-1 combines with J gene TRBJ2-7, with no clear D. The germline V gene encodes CDR1 DFQATT and CDR2 SNEGSKA (reference sequence). Deletions cut 3 bases from V and 4 bases from J, with 22 bases between. The CDR3 length is 16 residues. CDR3 coding DNA: TGCAGTGCTAGTAAGACGGCCGCCCTTTCGCTATACGAGCAGTACTTC. Translated, it gives CSASKTAALSLYEQYF.

This clonotype was counted ten times or more. The rearrangement uses TRBV2 and TRBJ1-1; 9 nucleotides agree with TRBD1. The CDR3 contains 17 residues. Germline-derived CDR1 and CDR2 are SNHLY and FYNNEI. With 3 bases clipped from V and 3 bases from J, the junction kept 11 bases outside the gene matches. In DNA, the CDR3 is TGTGCCAGCAGTGAGGGCGGGACAGGGCGAGAAGACACTGAAGCTTTCTTT. It yields the protein CASSEGGTGREDTEAFF.

This clonotype occurred many times. The chain uses TRBV28 and TRBJ1-4; possibly TRBD1 for D (5 bases). Looked up from germline, CDR1 is MDHEN and CDR2 is SYDVKM. Deletions cut 2 bases from V and 6 bases from J, with 13 bases between. This CDR3 has 15 amino acids. The CDR3 sequence: CASSLGGWMDEKLFF. CDR3 DNA sequence: TGTGCCAGCAGTTTAGGGGGATGGATGGATGAAAAACTGTTTTTT.

This clonotype was seen a few times. This sequence joins TRBV6-1 and TRBJ1-1; tentative D call: TRBD1 (6 bases). CDR1 and CDR2 from the germline V gene are MNHNS and SASEGT. This CDR3 has 13 residues. Trimming took 8 bases from V and 1 from J, leaving 11 bases between them. The CDR3 region is CASRWGANTEAFF. CDR3 nucleotide sequence: TGTGCCAGCCGCTGGGGGGCGAACACTGAAGCTTTCTTT.

This clonotype was seen at least ten times. This chain uses TRBV2 with TRBJ1-2; 9 bases agree with TRBD1. This CDR3 spans 15 amino acids. V shed 6 bases, J shed 4 bases, and the junction held 9 bases outside the gene matches. Per germline, CDR1 SNHLY and CDR2 FYNNEI. Written as DNA, the CDR3 is TGTGCCAGCAGGGACCGGACAGGGGTGAGCTATGGCTACACCTTC. Its translation is CASRDRTGVSYGYTF.

The sample holds many counts of this clonotype. The chain uses TRBV6-5 and TRBJ1-1, with no clear D. The CDR3 covers 13 residues. CDR1 and CDR2 from the germline V gene are MNHEY and SVGAGI. The germline V and J ends were trimmed by 0 bases and 8 bases, with 10 bases remaining between them. This chain's CDR3 is CASSYSPAGEAFF. In nucleotides, the CDR3 is TGTGCCAGCAGTTACTCGCCGGCAGGAGAAGCTTTCTTT.

In this sample, this clonotype turned up a few times. This chain connects TRBV6-4 to TRBJ2-2; D perhaps matches TRBD1 (5 bases). CDR1 is MRHNA, CDR2 SNTAGT, per germline. The CDR3 extends over 14 amino acids. V was pared by 7 bases and J by 1 base, with 10 bases between. The CDR3 DNA follows: TGTGCCAGCAAGCAGGGTCGGAACACCGGGGAGCTGTTTTTT. Encoded protein: CASKQGRNTGELFF.

This clonotype was detected a few times. The chain couples TRBV29-1 to TRBJ2-5; TRBD2 aligns across 10 bases. The CDR3 spans 15 residues. With 4 bases clipped from V and 0 bases from J, the junction kept 5 bases outside the gene matches. The V gene's germline CDR1 is SQVTM and CDR2 ANQGSEA. CDR3 sequence reads: CSVVRLAGDQETQYF. The CDR3, as DNA: TGCAGCGTTGTTAGGCTAGCGGGGGACCAAGAGACCCAGTACTTC. The variable domain in full, completed from reference TRBV29-1 and TRBJ2-5, reads SAVISQKPSRDICQRGTSLTIQCQVDSQVTMMFWYRQQPGQSLTLIATANQGSEATYESGFVIDKFPISRPNLTFSTLTVSNMSPEDSSIYLCSVVRLAGDQETQYFGPGTRLLVL.

This clonotype was detected ten times or more. This chain joins TRBV5-1 and TRBJ1-1; 7 nucleotides agree with TRBD1. This CDR3 comprises 17 residues. CDR1 and CDR2 from the germline V gene are SGHRS and YFSETQ. V shed 2 bases, J shed 2 bases, and the junction held 12 bases outside the gene matches. The CDR3 DNA follows: TGCGCCAGCAGCTTCGTCGAACTCACAGGGGTCAACACTGAAGCTTTCTTT. Residues: CASSFVELTGVNTEAFF.

This clonotype was detected ten times or more. The chain recombines TRBV19 with TRBJ2-5; no clear D gene. The germline V and J ends were trimmed by 10 bases and 0 bases, with 15 bases remaining between them. From germline, CDR1 is LNHDA and CDR2 SQIVND (reference sequence). This CDR3 is built from 14 residues. The CDR3 spells CATQDRAHQETQYF. The CDR3, as DNA: TGTGCCACCCAGGATAGGGCCCACCAAGAGACCCAGTACTTC. Full variable domain (remainder filled in from reference TRBV19 and TRBJ2-5): DGGITQSPKYLFRKEGQNVTLSCEQNLNHDAMYWYRQDPGQGLRLIYYSQIVNDFQKGDIAEGYSVSREKKESFPLTVTSAQKNPTAFYLCATQDRAHQETQYFGPGTRLLVL.

This clonotype turned up a few times. The CDR3 loop is CSVGTGEGQETQYF. CDR3 DNA: TGCAGCGTGGGGACAGGGGAGGGACAAGAGACCCAGTACTTC. The chain combines TRBV29-1 with TRBJ2-5, with TRBD1 identical over 10 bases. This CDR3 is built from 14 residues. The germline gives CDR1 SQVTM, CDR2 ANQGSEA. Unmatched junction bases numbered 6, after V lost 6 bases and J lost 2 bases.